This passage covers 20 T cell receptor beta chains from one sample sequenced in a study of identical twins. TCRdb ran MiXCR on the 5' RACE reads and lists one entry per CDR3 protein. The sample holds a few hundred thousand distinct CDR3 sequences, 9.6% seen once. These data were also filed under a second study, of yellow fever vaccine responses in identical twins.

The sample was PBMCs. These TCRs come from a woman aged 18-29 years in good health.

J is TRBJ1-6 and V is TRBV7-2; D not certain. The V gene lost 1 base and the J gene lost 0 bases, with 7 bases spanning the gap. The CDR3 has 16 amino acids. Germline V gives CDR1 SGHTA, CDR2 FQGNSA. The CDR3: CASSLVGDSYNSPLHF. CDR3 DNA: TGTGCCAGCAGCTTAGTCGGGGACTCCTATAATTCACCCCTCCACTTT.

The CDR3 nucleotides read TGTGCCAGCATACAGGGTGGGGAGGGCTACACCTTC. This encodes CASIQGGEGYTF. The chain uses TRBV12-3 or TRBV12-4 and TRBJ1-2, with a possible D match to TRBD1 (6 bases). V was cut by 7 bases and J by 8 bases, with 14 bases left in between. The CDR3 has 12 amino acids.

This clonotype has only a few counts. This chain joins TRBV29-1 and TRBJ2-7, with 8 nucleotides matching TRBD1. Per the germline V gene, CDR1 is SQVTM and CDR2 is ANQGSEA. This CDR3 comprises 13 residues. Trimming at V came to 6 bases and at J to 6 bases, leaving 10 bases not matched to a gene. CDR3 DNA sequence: TGCAGCGTCAAACATTGGACAGGGATCGAGCAGTACTTC. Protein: CSVKHWTGIEQYF.

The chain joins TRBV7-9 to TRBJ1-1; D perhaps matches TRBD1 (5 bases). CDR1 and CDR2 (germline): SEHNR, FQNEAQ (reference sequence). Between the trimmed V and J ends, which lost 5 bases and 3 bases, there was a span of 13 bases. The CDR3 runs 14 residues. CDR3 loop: CASSPRSGHTEAFF. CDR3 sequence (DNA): TGTGCCAGCAGCCCCCGTTCGGGGCACACTGAAGCTTTCTTT.

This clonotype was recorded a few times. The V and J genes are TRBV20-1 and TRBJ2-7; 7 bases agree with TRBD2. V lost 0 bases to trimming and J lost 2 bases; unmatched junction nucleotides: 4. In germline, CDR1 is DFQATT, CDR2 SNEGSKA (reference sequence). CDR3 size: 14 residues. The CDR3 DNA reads TGCAGTGCTAGAGACCTCGGGACTACCTACGAGCAGTACTTC. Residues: CSARDLGTTYEQYF.

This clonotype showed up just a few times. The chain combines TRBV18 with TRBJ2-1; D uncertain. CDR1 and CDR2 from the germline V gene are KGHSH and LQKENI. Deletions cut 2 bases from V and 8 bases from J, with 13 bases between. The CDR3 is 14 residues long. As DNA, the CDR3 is TGTGCCAGCTCACCATTTCTGGGTGGGGATGAGCAGTTCTTC. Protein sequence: CASSPFLGGDEQFF. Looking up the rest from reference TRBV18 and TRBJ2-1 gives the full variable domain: NAGVMQNPRHLVRRRGQEARLRCSPMKGHSHVYWYRQLPEEGLKFMVYLQKENIIDESGMPKERFSAEFPKEGPSILRIQQVVRGDSAAYFCASSPFLGGDEQFFGPGTRLTVL.

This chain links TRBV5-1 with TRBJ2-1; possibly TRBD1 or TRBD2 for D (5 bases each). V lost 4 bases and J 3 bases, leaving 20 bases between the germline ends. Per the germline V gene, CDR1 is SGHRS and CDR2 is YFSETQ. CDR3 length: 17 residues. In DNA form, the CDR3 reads TGCGCCAGCAGCCCGGCTGGGACGCGCGCCATCTACAATGAGCAGTTCTTC. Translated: CASSPAGTRAIYNEQFF.

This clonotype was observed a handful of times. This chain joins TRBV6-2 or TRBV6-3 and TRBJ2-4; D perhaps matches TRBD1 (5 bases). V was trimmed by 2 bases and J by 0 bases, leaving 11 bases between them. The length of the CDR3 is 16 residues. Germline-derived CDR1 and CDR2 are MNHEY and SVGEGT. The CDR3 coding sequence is TGTGCCAGCAGTTACGAGACAGCACTAGCCAAAAACATTCAGTACTTC. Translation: CASSYETALAKNIQYF.

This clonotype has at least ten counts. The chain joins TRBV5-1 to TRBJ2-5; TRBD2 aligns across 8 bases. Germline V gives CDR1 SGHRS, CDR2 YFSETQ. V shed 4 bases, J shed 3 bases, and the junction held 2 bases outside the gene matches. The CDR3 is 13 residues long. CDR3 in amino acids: CASSPGLEETQYF. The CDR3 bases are TGCGCCAGCAGCCCGGGACTAGAAGAGACCCAGTACTTC.

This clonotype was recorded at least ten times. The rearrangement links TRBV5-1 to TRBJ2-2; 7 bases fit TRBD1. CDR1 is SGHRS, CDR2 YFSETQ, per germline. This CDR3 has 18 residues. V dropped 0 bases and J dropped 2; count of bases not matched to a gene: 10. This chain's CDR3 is CASSLAGQIPGNTGELFF. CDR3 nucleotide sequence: TGCGCCAGCAGCTTGGCGGGACAGATTCCGGGAAACACCGGGGAGCTGTTTTTT.

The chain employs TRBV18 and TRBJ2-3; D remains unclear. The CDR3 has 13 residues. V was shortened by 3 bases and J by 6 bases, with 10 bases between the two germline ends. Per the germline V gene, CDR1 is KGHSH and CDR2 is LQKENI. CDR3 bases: TGTGCCAGCTCACCCTTAAATGGGGATACGCAGTATTTT. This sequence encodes CASSPLNGDTQYF.

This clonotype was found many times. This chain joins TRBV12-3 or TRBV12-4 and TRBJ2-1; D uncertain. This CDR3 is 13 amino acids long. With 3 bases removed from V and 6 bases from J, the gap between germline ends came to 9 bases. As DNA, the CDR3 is TGTGCCAGCAGTTTCGACATTCGCAATGAGCAGTTCTTC. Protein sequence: CASSFDIRNEQFF.

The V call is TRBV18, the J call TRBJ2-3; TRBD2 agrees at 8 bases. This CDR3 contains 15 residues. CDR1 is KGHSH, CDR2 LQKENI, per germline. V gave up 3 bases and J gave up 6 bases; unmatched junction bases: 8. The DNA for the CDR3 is TGTGCCAGCTCACCGAGCGGGGGCCTCCGGGATACGCAGTATTTT. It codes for CASSPSGGLRDTQYF.

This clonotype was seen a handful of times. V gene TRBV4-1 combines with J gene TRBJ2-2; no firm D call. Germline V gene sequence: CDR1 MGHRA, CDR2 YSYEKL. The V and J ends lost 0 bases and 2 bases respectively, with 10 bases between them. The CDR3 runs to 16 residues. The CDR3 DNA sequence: TGCGCCAGCAGCCAAGATAATCCAGGAAACACCGGGGAGCTGTTTTTT. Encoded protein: CASSQDNPGNTGELFF.

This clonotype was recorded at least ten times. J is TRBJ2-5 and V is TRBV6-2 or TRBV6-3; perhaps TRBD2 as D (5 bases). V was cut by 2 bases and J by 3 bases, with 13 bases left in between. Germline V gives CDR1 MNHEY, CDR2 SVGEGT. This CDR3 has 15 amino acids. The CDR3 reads CASSYTRLAKETQYF. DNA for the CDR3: TGTGCCAGCAGTTACACCAGGCTAGCCAAAGAGACCCAGTACTTC.

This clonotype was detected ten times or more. DNA of the CDR3: TGTGCCAGCAGCAGCCGGGACAGGGGAGAGACCCAGTACTTC. Residues: CASSSRDRGETQYF. The chain employs TRBV7-8 and TRBJ2-5; TRBD1 aligns across 10 bases. The CDR3 has 14 residues. V lost 5 bases and J lost 4; bases outside the gene matches: 4. CDR1 is SGHVS, CDR2 FQNEAQ, per germline.

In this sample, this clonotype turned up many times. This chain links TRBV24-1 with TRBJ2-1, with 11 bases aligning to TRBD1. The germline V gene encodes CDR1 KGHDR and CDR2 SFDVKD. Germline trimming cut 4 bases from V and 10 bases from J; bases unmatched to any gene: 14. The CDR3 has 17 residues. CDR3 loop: CATSDFSGQGAVWEQFF. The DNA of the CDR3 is TGTGCCACCAGTGACTTTAGTGGACAGGGGGCTGTTTGGGAGCAGTTCTTC.

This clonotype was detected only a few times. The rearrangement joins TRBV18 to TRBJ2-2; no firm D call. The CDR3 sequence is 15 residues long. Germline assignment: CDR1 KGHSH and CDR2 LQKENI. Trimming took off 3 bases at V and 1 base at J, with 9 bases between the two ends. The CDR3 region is CASSPSTGNTGELFF. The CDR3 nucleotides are TGTGCCAGCTCACCTTCAACCGGGAACACCGGGGAGCTGTTTTTT.

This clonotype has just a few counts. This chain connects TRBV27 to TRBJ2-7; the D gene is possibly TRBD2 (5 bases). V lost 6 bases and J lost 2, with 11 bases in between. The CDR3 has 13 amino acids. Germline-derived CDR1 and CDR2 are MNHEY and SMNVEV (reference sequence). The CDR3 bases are TGTGCCAGCAGCCGCGGGTTTACCTACGAGCAGTACTTC. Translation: CASSRGFTYEQYF.

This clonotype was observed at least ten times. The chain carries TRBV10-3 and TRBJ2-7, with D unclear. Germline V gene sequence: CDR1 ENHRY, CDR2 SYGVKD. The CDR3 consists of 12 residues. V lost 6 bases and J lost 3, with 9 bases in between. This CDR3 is CAIRTPNYEQYF. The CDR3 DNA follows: TGTGCCATCAGGACTCCTAACTACGAGCAGTACTTC.